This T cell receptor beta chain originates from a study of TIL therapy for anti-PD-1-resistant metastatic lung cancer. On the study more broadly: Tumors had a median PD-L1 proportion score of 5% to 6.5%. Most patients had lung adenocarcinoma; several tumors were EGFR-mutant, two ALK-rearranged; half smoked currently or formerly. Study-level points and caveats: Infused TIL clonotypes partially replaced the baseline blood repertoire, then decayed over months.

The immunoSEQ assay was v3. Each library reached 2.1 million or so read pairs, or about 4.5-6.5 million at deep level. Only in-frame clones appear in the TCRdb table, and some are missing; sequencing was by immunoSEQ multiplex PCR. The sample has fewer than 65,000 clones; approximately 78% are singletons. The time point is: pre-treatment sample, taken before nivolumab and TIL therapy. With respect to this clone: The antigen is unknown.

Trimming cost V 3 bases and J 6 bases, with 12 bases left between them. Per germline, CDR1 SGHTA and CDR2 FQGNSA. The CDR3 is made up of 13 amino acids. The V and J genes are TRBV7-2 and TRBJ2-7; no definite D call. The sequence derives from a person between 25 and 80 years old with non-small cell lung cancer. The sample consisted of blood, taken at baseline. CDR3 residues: CASSLEGATEQYF. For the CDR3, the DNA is TGTGCCAGCAGCTTGGAAGGAGCTACCGAGCAGTACTTC.